A selection of T cell receptor beta chains follows, all from one sample in a study of blood T cells in healthy people across ages. TCRdb reanalysed the 5' RACE reads using MiXCR and keeps one entry per CDR3 protein. The table includes about 680,000 distinct CDR3 sequences, about 52% detected once. The sequencing input was blood. The receptors were gathered from a woman aged 55 to 70 in good health. CDR3s include the opening cysteine and the closing phenylalanine or tryptophan. D genes are given only for firm matches. Clone size is given for some rows only: seen once, a few or many times, or a class if the clone is expanded.

d_call: TRBD2
j_call: TRBJ2-7
v_call: TRBV7-2
clone_size: .
cdr3_nt: TGTGCCAGCCCCCCGGGACTTTGGCGGGAGGGTGAGCAGTACTTC
cdr3_aa: CASPPGLWREGEQYF

d_call: .
j_call: TRBJ2-5
v_call: TRBV7-2
clone_size: .
cdr3_nt: TGTGCCAGCAGCCCATACAGGGTTTTAGGGACCCAGTACTTC
cdr3_aa: CASSPYRVLGTQYF

d_call: TRBD2
j_call: TRBJ2-1
v_call: TRBV29-1
clone_size: few
cdr3_nt: TGCAGCGTTGGAGGGGCGAGCGGGAGCTCCTACAATGAGCAGTTCTTC
cdr3_aa: CSVGGASGSSYNEQFF

d_call: .
j_call: TRBJ2-2
v_call: TRBV20-1
clone_size: once
cdr3_nt: TGCAGTGCTAGTTTAGGGAAGGGGGAGCTGTTTTTT
cdr3_aa: CSASLGKGELFF

d_call: .
j_call: TRBJ2-1
v_call: TRBV27
clone_size: .
cdr3_nt: TGTGCCAGCAGTTTATCCCCCATCCCCCCGCGGCATGAGCAGTTCTTC
cdr3_aa: CASSLSPIPPRHEQFF

d_call: .
j_call: TRBJ2-7
v_call: TRBV28
clone_size: few
cdr3_nt: TGTGCCAGCACTCCCTCCGGGACATCCTACTACGAGCAGTACTTC
cdr3_aa: CASTPSGTSYYEQYF

d_call: TRBD2
j_call: TRBJ2-5
v_call: TRBV4-3
clone_size: .
cdr3_nt: TGCGCCAGCAGCCTCAGACTAGCGGGAGATGGTGAGACCCAGTACTTC
cdr3_aa: CASSLRLAGDGETQYF

d_call: TRBD2
j_call: TRBJ2-7
v_call: TRBV20-1
clone_size: few
cdr3_nt: TGCAGTGCTAGAGATGCTAGCGGTCCAGGCTACGAGCAGTACTTC
cdr3_aa: CSARDASGPGYEQYF

d_call: .
j_call: TRBJ2-7
v_call: TRBV3-1
clone_size: .
cdr3_nt: TGTGCCAGCAGCCAAGAAGTCTACGGCGAGCAGTACTTC
cdr3_aa: CASSQEVYGEQYF

d_call: .
j_call: TRBJ2-1
v_call: TRBV6-2/TRBV6-3
clone_size: .
cdr3_nt: TGTGCCAGCAGTTTAAACAGGGGACTGGGCAATGAGCAGTTCTTC
cdr3_aa: CASSLNRGLGNEQFF

d_call: TRBD2
j_call: TRBJ2-5
v_call: TRBV29-1
clone_size: many
cdr3_nt: TGCAGCGTCGTGGGGGGACTAGCGATACAAGAGACCCAGTACTTC
cdr3_aa: CSVVGGLAIQETQYF

d_call: TRBD1
j_call: TRBJ1-6
v_call: TRBV28
clone_size: few
cdr3_nt: TGTGCCAGCAGTTTATTACAGGGGAATTCACCCCTCCACTTT
cdr3_aa: CASSLLQGNSPLHF

d_call: TRBD2
j_call: TRBJ2-4
v_call: TRBV6-5
clone_size: .
cdr3_nt: TGTGCCAGCAGTTACTCAAGCGGGAGGGCCTTGGCCAAAAACATTCAGTACTTC
cdr3_aa: CASSYSSGRALAKNIQYF

d_call: TRBD1
j_call: TRBJ1-1
v_call: TRBV29-1
clone_size: few
cdr3_nt: TGCAGCGTGGACCGGGACAGGGGGAAAGCTTTCTTT
cdr3_aa: CSVDRDRGKAFF

d_call: .
j_call: TRBJ2-5
v_call: TRBV7-7
clone_size: .
cdr3_nt: TGTGCCAGCAGCCATGGGGGGAGCCAAGAGACCCAGTACTTC
cdr3_aa: CASSHGGSQETQYF

d_call: TRBD1
j_call: TRBJ2-5
v_call: TRBV28
clone_size: .
cdr3_nt: TGTGCCAGCAGTTCCCGGGCAGGGGGCTATGAGACCCAGTACTTC
cdr3_aa: CASSSRAGGYETQYF